This TCR beta chain was recovered during a study of beta chain features in type 1 diabetes. Looking at the study overall: Comparable age, gender and cell yields were observed in patients relative to healthy donors. Broader study findings: TCRB CDR3s from Type 1 diabetes patients were moderately but significantly shorter in all four CD4+ subsets. There was no resolution here of whether HLA type influences TCRB rearrangement.

The investigators reverse transcribed all of the isolated RNA, so they sequenced expressed TCRB transcripts. The method was immunoSEQ multiplex PCR; TCRdb's version includes in-frame clones alone and lacks a portion of them. The sample carries under 300,000 clones, about 23% recorded once. Comments on this clone: Its specificity is not known.

Central memory, naive, regulatory and stem cell-like memory CD4+ cells were sorted by CD45RO/CCR7/CD25/CD127/CD95/CD27. The TCR comes from a woman aged 30 to 39 with type 1 diabetes. Specimen: naive CD4+ T cells from blood.

CDR3 DNA sequence: TGCGCCAGCAGCCCTGGACACGGACTAGCGGGGGGTAATGAGCAGTTCTTC. This codes for CASSPGHGLAGGNEQFF. This chain links TRBV5-1 with TRBJ2-1, with TRBD2 matching 14 bases. Germline CDR1 and CDR2: SGHRS and YFSETQ. CDR3 length equals 17 residues. V was pared by 4 bases and J by 7 bases, with 10 bases of the junction left unmatched. The entire variable domain, with the rest obtained from reference TRBV5-1 and TRBJ2-1, is as follows: KAGVTQTPRYLIKTRGQQVTLSCSPISGHRSVSWYQQTPGQGLQFLFEYFSETQRNKGNFPGRFSGRQFSNSRSEMNVSTLELGDSALYLCASSPGHGLAGGNEQFFGPGTRLTVL.